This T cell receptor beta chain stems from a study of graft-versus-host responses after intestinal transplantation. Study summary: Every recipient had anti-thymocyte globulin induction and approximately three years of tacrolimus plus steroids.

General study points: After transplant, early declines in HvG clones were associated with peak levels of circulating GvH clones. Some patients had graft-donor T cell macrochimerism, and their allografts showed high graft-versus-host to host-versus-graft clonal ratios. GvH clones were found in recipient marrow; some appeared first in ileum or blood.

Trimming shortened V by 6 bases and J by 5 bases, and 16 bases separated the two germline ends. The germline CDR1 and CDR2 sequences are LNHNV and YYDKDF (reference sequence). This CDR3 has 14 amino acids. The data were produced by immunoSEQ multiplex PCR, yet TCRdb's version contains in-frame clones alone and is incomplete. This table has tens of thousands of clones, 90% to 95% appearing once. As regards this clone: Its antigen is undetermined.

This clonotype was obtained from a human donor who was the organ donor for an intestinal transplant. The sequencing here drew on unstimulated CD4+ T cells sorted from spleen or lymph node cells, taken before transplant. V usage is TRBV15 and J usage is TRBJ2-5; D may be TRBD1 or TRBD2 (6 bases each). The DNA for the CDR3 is TGTGCCACCAGATTGCTGGGGGGCGGGGAGACCCAGTACTTC. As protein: CATRLLGGGETQYF. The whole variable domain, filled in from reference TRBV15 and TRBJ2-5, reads DAMVIQNPRYQVTQFGKPVTLSCSQTLNHNVMYWYQQKSSQAPKLLFHYYDKDFNNEADTPDNFQSRRPNTSFCFLDIRSPGLGDTAMYLCATRLLGGGETQYFGPGTRLLVL.